This record concerns one TCR beta chain sequence. Its binding antigen is unknown. No much larger clone exists at a distance of one base, and base qualities are not known. This record comes from a study of blood T cell repertoires in COVID-19 (dated by TCRdb to 2020 to 2021). Turning to the overall study: Samples covering the acute and convalescent phases of COVID-19 were provided by collaborators in the United States, Italy and Spain. The material from the prospective study consisted of cDNA or gDNA derived from T cells, B-cell-depleted T cells, or PBMCs. The repertoires were released in a freely available public database meant as a resource for research on the immune response to SARS-CoV-2. Where available, HLA class I and class II types were taken from metadata supplied by the sample provider and were not determined by assay-based typing. Subjects who had been exposed to COVID-19, were actively infected with it, or had recovered from it provided the deeply sampled blood TCRbeta repertoires that made up the dataset. Samples came from the ongoing ImmuneRACE study (first 160 participants) plus 1,254 subjects from 6 global collaborators. Nearly every sample came with metadata listing a de-identified subject ID, COVID-19 status, age in years and sex.

Whole blood was collected in K2EDTA tubes by collaborating institutions according to the institutions' own protocols. For TCRbeta analysis, collaborator samples were shipped as frozen whole blood, as isolated PBMCs, or as DNA extracted from either sample type. The immunoSEQ Assay, a bias-controlled multiplex PCR, was used to amplify TCRbeta CDR3 regions from genomic DNA. The study's own analysis went as follows. Within the assay, amplification of reference gene primers was used to estimate how many nucleated cells each sample contained. To quantify the absolute abundance of each unique TCRbeta CDR3 rearrangement, sequence reads were collapsed and filtered. Productive Simpson clonality was computed per sample as the square root of Simpson's diversity index over productive rearrangements. This is the immuneACCESS table as TCRdb keeps it, with only in-frame sequences that have V and J called. A part of the clones is gone; compared with another copy, unresolved V genes explain less than half, and the rest is unexplained. V and J calls plus clone size are reproduced from that table; the DNA served to infer D and trimming. The sample data list under 500,000 clones, and about 89% of these were observed just once. Of the sample, 4.3% falls within the top ten clones.

The full study reports these points: The quantity of clinical and demographic metadata differed by source and by participant and was supplied without curation.

The sequencing input was peripheral blood. The TCR sequence derives from a woman between 25 and 40 years old with acute or convalescent COVID-19.

The CDR3 region reads CASSQEWGGQGFGYTF. The DNA sequence reads TGTGCCAGCAGCCAAGAATGGGGCGGACAGGGGTTTGGCTACACCTTC. Here the chain combines TRBV3-1 (or the pseudogene TRBV3-2) and TRBJ1-2; the central 9 bases match TRBD1. The CDR3, cysteine through phenylalanine, is 16 amino acids long. Only the CDR3 DNA stays, 48 bases, in frame from base 1. The germline V gene (reference sequence) supplies CDR1 LGHDT and CDR2 YNNKEL. Relative to germline, V is missing 0 bases and J is missing 7 bases, with 9 bases of the junction outside any gene match.